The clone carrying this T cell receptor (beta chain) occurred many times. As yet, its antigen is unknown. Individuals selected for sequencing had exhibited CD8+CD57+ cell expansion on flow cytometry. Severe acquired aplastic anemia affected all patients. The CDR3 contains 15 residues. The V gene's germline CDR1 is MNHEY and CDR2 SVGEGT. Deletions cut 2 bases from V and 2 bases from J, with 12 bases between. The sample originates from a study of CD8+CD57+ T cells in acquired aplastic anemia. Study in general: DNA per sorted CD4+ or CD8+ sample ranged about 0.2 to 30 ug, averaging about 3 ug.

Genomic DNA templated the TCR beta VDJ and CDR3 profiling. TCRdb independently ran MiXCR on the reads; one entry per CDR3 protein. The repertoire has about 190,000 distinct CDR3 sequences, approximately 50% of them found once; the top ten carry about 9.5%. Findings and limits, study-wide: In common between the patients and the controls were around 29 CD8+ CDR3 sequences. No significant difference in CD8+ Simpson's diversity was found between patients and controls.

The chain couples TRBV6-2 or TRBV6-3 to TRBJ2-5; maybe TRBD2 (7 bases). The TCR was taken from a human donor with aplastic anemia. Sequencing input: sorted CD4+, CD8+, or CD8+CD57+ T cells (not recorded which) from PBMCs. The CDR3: CASSYTGRVQETQYF. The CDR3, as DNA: TGTGCCAGCAGTTACACAGGGAGGGTTCAAGAGACCCAGTACTTC.